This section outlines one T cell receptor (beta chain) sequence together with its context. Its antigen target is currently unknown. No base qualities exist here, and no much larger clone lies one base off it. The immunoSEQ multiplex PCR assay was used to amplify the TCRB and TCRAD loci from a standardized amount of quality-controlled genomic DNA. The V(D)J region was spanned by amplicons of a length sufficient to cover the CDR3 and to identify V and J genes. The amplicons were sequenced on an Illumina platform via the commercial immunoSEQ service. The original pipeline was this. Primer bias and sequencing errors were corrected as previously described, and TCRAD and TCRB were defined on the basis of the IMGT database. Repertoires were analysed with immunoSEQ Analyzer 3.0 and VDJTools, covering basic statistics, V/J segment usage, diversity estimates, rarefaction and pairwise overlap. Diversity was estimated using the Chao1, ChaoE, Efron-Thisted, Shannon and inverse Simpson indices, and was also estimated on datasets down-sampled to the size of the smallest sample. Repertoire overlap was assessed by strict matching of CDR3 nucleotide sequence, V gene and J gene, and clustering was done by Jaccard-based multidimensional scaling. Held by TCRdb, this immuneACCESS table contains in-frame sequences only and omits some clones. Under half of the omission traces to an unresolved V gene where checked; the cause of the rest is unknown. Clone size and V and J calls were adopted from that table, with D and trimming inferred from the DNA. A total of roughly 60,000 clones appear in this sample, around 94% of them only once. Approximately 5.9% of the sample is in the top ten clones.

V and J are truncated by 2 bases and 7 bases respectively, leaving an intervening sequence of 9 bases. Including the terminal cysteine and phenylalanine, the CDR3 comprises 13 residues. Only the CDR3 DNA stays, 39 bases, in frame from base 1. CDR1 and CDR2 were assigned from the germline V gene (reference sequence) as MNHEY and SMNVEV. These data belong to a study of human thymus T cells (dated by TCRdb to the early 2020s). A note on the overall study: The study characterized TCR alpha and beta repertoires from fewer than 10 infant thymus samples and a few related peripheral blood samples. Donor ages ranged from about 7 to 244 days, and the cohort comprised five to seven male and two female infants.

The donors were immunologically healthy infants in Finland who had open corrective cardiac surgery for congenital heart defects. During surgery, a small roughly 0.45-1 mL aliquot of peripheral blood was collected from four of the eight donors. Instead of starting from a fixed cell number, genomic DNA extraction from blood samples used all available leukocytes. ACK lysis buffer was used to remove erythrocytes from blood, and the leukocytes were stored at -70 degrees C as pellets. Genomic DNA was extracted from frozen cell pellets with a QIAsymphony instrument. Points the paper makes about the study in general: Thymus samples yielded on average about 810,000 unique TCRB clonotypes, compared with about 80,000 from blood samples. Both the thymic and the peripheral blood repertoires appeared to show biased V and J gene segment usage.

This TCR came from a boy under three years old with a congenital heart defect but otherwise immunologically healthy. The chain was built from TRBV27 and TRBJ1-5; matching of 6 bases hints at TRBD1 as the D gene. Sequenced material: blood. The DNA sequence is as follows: TGTGCCAGCAGTTTAACAGGGCCCCAGCCCCAGCATTTT. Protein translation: CASSLTGPQPQHF.